These 5 T cell receptor beta chains were all obtained from the same sample, sequenced in a study of cytomegalovirus exposure and HLA in healthy donors. The PCR had 60 Vbeta and 13 Jbeta primers. Using immunoSEQ multiplex PCR, the repertoire was profiled, and TCRdb retains in-frame clones only, with some absent. The table has approximately 130,000 clones, about two thirds seen once. The specimen was PBMCs. These receptors were obtained from a woman aged 40 to 55 in good health and CMV-seronegative.

This clone came up a few times. The chain uses TRBV5-6 and TRBJ1-2; D is uncertain. V lost 4 bases, J lost 3 bases, and 10 bases lay in between. Germline assignment: CDR1 SGHDT and CDR2 YYEEEE. The length of the CDR3 is 13 residues. The CDR3: CASSRRGHYGYTF. The CDR3 bases are TGTGCCAGCAGCCGGCGGGGTCACTATGGCTACACCTTC.

The chain employs TRBV6-5 and TRBJ2-3; TRBD1 matches 7 bases. There are 15 residues in the CDR3. The J segment lost 3 bases and the V segment lost 5 bases, leaving 8 bases of the junction unmatched. CDR1 MNHEY and CDR2 SVGAGI come from the germline V gene. CDR3 amino acids: CASSQGGQYTDTQYF. Here the CDR3 DNA reads TGTGCCAGCAGTCAAGGGGGACAGTATACAGATACGCAGTATTTT.

The rearrangement joins TRBV7-2 to TRBJ1-1; 8 bases align to TRBD1. V gave up 8 bases and J gave up 1 base; unmatched junction bases: 6. The CDR3 runs 14 residues. Per germline, CDR1 SGHTA and CDR2 FQGNSA. The CDR3 nucleotides read TGTGCCAGCGGACAGGGTCGGGGGAACACTGAAGCTTTCTTT. This translates into CASGQGRGNTEAFF.

V is TRBV5-1 and J is TRBJ2-1; D may be TRBD1 (5 bases). The CDR3 loop spans 11 amino acids. Germline CDR1 SGHRS, CDR2 YFSETQ. Trimming left V 4 bases short and J 7 bases short, with 6 bases between. The DNA of the CDR3 is TGCGCCAGCAGCCCAGGGAATGAGCAGTTCTTC. This sequence encodes CASSPGNEQFF.

The genes are TRBV10-1 and TRBJ2-7, with 8 bases aligning to TRBD1. V was pared by 10 bases and J by 4 bases, with 9 bases of the junction left unmatched. This CDR3 comprises 13 residues. Germline-derived CDR1 and CDR2 are WNHNN and SYGVQD (reference sequence). The CDR3 loop reads CAIPGTGRYEQYF. For the CDR3, the DNA is TGCGCCATCCCCGGGACAGGACGGTACGAGCAGTACTTC.